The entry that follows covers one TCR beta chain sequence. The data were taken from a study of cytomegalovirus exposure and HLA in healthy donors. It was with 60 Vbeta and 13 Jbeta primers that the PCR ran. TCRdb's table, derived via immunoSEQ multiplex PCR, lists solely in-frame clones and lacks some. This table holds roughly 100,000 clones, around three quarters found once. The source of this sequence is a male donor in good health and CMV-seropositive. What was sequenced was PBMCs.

CDR3 coding DNA: TGCGCCAGCAGCTTAGGAGGCGCCGCTAGCACAGATACGCAGTATTTT. Translation gives CASSLGGAASTDTQYF. J is TRBJ2-3 and V is TRBV5-1; a weak D match, TRBD2 (5 bases). Germline CDR1 reads SGHRS; CDR2 reads YFSETQ. Trimming took 2 bases from V and 0 from J, leaving 13 bases between them. The CDR3 runs 16 residues.